The 19 T cell receptor beta chains below were found in one sample sequenced in a study of shared clonotypes between healthy human individuals. The naive CD8 population came from CD45RO-negative cells selected for CCR7, without terminally differentiated effector memory CD45RA+ cells. Sequencing was performed with immunoSEQ multiplex PCR; in TCRdb, only in-frame clones are kept and a portion is missing. The table lists around 600,000 clones, 85% to 95% of them singletons, with 0.11% in the top ten. The material sequenced was naive CD8+ T cells sorted from blood. The receptors stem from a woman in her 30s in good health.

The CDR3 spells CASSYAGGNEQFF. As DNA, the CDR3 is TGTGCCAGCAGCTACGCAGGGGGCAATGAGCAGTTCTTC. This sequence joins TRBV5-4 and TRBJ2-1, with 7 bases matching TRBD1. From germline, CDR1 is SGHNT and CDR2 YYREEE (reference sequence). V shed 3 bases, J shed 6 bases, and the junction held 3 bases outside the gene matches. CDR3 length: 13 amino acids. The full variable domain, in which reference TRBV5-4 and TRBJ2-1 provide the parts outside the CDR3, is ETGVTQSPTHLIKTRGQQVTLRCSSQSGHNTVSWYQQALGQGPQFIFQYYREEENGRGNFPPRFSGLQFPNYSSELNVNALELDDSALYLCASSYAGGNEQFFGPGTRLTVL.

The V and J genes are TRBV21-1 and TRBJ2-7. TRBV21-1 is noted as a pseudogene. The CDR3 covers 12 residues. In DNA form, the CDR3 reads TGTGCCAGCAGCAACTCAACCTACGAGCAGTACTTC. This translates into CASSNSTYEQYF.

Only one count was recorded for this clone. This rearrangement joins TRBV10-3 to TRBJ2-7; 9 nucleotides agree with TRBD1. V was pared by 3 bases and J by 7 bases, with 10 bases of the junction left unmatched. The CDR3 has 15 residues. CDR1 is ENHRY, CDR2 SYGVKD, per germline. This CDR3 is CAISESDRGVGEQYF. The DNA for the CDR3 is TGTGCCATCAGTGAATCCGACAGGGGGGTAGGGGAGCAGTACTTC.

In this sample, this clone turned up once. This sequence joins TRBV10-2 and TRBJ1-1, with D unresolved. Germline CDR1 reads WSHSY; CDR2 reads SAAADI. The V gene lost 4 bases and the J gene lost 4 bases, with 7 bases spanning the gap. The CDR3 extends over 12 amino acids. The CDR3 reads CASSAAGTEAFF. The CDR3 region has the DNA TGCGCCAGCAGTGCAGCGGGCACTGAAGCTTTCTTT.

This sequence joins TRBV6-5 and TRBJ2-7, with a weak D call TRBD2 (5 bases). The CDR3 sequence is 14 residues long. The V gene lost 2 bases and the J gene lost 3 bases, with 11 bases spanning the gap. The germline V gene encodes CDR1 MNHEY and CDR2 SVGAGI. As DNA, the CDR3 is TGTGCCAGCAGTTACGGCGGCCGGGACTACGAGCAGTACTTC. It is translated as CASSYGGRDYEQYF.

With respect to this clone: The sample holds other DNA sequences that translate to the same CDR3. The chain joins TRBV27 to TRBJ2-1; TRBD2 matches at 15 bases. Germline V gene sequence: CDR1 MNHEY, CDR2 SMNVEV (reference sequence). The CDR3 sequence is 15 residues long. V gave up 5 bases and J gave up 7 bases; unmatched junction bases: 3. The CDR3 loop reads CASSGGTSGRNEQFF. CDR3 coding DNA: TGTGCCAGCAGTGGGGGGACTAGCGGGAGGAATGAGCAGTTCTTC.

The CDR3 loop is CASSPGEYSNQPQHF. The CDR3 region has the DNA TGCGCCAGCAGCCCAGGGGAATATAGCAATCAGCCCCAGCATTTT. The gene calls are TRBV4-1 and TRBJ1-5; maybe TRBD1 (6 bases). The germline V and J ends were trimmed by 4 bases and 0 bases, with 10 bases remaining between them. Germline CDR1 MGHRA, CDR2 YSYEKL. The length of the CDR3 is 15 residues.

This clone was observed a few times. The rearrangement links TRBV15 to TRBJ1-5; D gene unclear. Trimming removed 0 bases from V and 3 bases from J, with 9 bases in between. This CDR3 spans 15 amino acids. The germline V gene has CDR1 LNHNV and CDR2 YYDKDF (reference sequence). The CDR3 here is CATSRDLGYNQPQHF. CDR3 in DNA: TGTGCCACCAGCAGAGATTTAGGGTACAATCAGCCCCAGCATTTT.

This clone was seen only once. The chain uses TRBV7-9 and TRBJ2-5; 14 nucleotides line up with TRBD2. The J call may be incorrect, as the DNA end agrees better with TRBJ2-7. Germline CDR1 SEHNR, CDR2 FQNEAQ (reference sequence). This CDR3 contains 15 residues. The CDR3 spells CASSGTSGSSYEQYF. CDR3 bases: TGTGCCAGCAGTGGGACTAGCGGGAGTTCCTACGAGCAGTACTTC.

The V call is TRBV6-1, the J call TRBJ2-7; D gene uncertain. CDR1 is MNHNS, CDR2 SASEGT, per germline. This CDR3 has 13 residues. V was pared by 10 bases and J by 2 bases, with 15 bases between. CDR3: CATGQAFAYEQYF. CDR3 sequence (DNA): TGTGCCACCGGGCAGGCCTTTGCCTACGAGCAGTACTTC.

This chain links TRBV27 with TRBJ2-1; D possibly corresponds to TRBD2 (6 bases). V lost 6 bases and J 5 bases, leaving 14 bases between the germline ends. The CDR3 is 14 residues long. Per germline, CDR1 MNHEY and CDR2 SMNVEV (reference sequence). As DNA, the CDR3 is TGTGCCAGCAGCCTGATAGCGGACCACAATGAGCAGTTCTTC. Its protein is CASSLIADHNEQFF.

The rearrangement links TRBV2 to TRBJ2-1, with D possibly being TRBD1 (6 bases). With 3 bases removed from V and 4 bases from J, the gap between germline ends came to 16 bases. The CDR3 has 16 amino acids. Germline CDR1 and CDR2: SNHLY and FYNNEI. The CDR3 reads CASSEGALGRYNEQFF. CDR3 bases: TGTGCCAGCAGTGAGGGGGCTCTTGGGAGATACAATGAGCAGTTCTTC.

The V and J genes are TRBV19 and TRBJ1-4; D is uncertain. V lost 5 bases to trimming and J lost 8 bases, with 9 bases between them. Germline V gene lookup returns CDR1 LNHDA and CDR2 SQIVND (reference sequence). CDR3 length equals 12 residues. DNA of the CDR3: TGTGCCAGTAGTCTGCCGGGCGAAAAACTGTTTTTT. Translating it yields CASSLPGEKLFF.

This clone appeared once. The gene calls are TRBV7-9 and TRBJ2-7, with 7 bases fitting TRBD2. Germline assignment: CDR1 SEHNR and CDR2 FQNEAQ (reference sequence). V was pared by 1 base and J by 5 bases, with 11 bases of the junction left unmatched. The CDR3 length is 16 residues. The CDR3 bases are TGTGCCAGCAGCTTAGAGGCCTTAGGGAGGGGAAACGAGCAGTACTTC. The encoded protein is CASSLEALGRGNEQYF.

V gene TRBV30 combines with J gene TRBJ2-1, with D possibly being TRBD2 (5 bases). Germline V gene sequence: CDR1 GTSNPN, CDR2 SVGIG (reference sequence). This CDR3 spans 10 amino acids. V gave up 6 bases and J gave up 11 bases, with 11 bases separating them. In DNA, the CDR3 is TGTGCCTGTGAGGGATTTAAGCAGTTCTTC. Amino acid sequence: CACEGFKQFF.

The chain uses TRBV27 and TRBJ1-2; D is unclear. From germline, CDR1 is MNHEY and CDR2 SMNVEV (reference sequence). Deletions cut 3 bases from V and 2 bases from J, with 19 bases between. The CDR3 spans 17 residues. This CDR3 is CASSFTSIGKINYGYTF. The CDR3 coding sequence is TGTGCCAGCAGTTTCACTAGCATAGGGAAGATAAACTATGGCTACACCTTC.

The chain uses TRBV28 and TRBJ2-1, with TRBD2 matching 7 bases. Trimming removed 8 bases from V and 8 bases from J; junction bases left unmatched: 6. Germline V gene lookup returns CDR1 MDHEN and CDR2 SYDVKM. This CDR3 region has 12 residues. Here the CDR3 DNA reads TGTGCCAGCTTGTCTAGCGGAGATGAGCAGTTCTTC. This gives the protein CASLSSGDEQFF.

The chain couples TRBV13 to TRBJ2-5; TRBD2 matches at 8 bases. The CDR3 covers 14 residues. The J segment lost 5 bases and the V segment lost 5 bases, leaving 7 bases of the junction unmatched. Germline V gives CDR1 PRHDT, CDR2 FYEKMQ (reference sequence). This CDR3 reads CASSPRTGGETQYF. DNA of the CDR3: TGTGCCAGCAGCCCGAGGACGGGGGGGGAGACCCAGTACTTC.

The chain uses TRBV9 and TRBJ2-7; 8 nucleotides match TRBD2. V lost 3 bases to trimming and J lost 0 bases; unmatched junction nucleotides: 5. The CDR3 spans 15 residues. CDR1 is SGDLS and CDR2 is YYNGEE in the germline V gene. CDR3 residues: CASSAGSGSSYEQYF. The DNA for the CDR3 is TGTGCCAGCAGCGCCGGGAGCGGGAGCTCCTACGAGCAGTACTTC.